This T cell receptor (beta chain) was sequenced in a study of siplizumab effects on memory and regulatory T cells. Regarding the study as a whole: No naive or memory phenotype could be assigned to roughly 75-96% of proliferating clones. Unstimulated subset assignment was obtained for only a minor fraction of alloreactive clones. Alloreactive sequences traceable to unstimulated CD4+ memory cells were significantly reduced by siplizumab.

V lost 6 bases and J lost 2; bases outside the gene matches: 5. The CDR3 contains 15 residues. Germline CDR1 is MDHEN and CDR2 is SYDVKM. This clone has just one count. The target antigen is unknown. Each sample yielded around 9.3 x 10^4 assayed TCR templates. Sequencing was performed with immunoSEQ multiplex PCR; in TCRdb, only in-frame clones are kept and a portion is missing. The table includes approximately 46,000 clones, over 90% detected once. The clonotype originates from a human donor in good health. The specimen sequenced was CD8+ T cells sorted from blood. The chain links TRBV28 to TRBJ2-3; 10 positions agree with TRBD2. CDR3 sequence reads: CASRLLAGNTDTQYF. In DNA, the CDR3 is TGTGCCAGCAGATTACTAGCGGGAAACACAGATACGCAGTATTTT.